The clone carrying this T cell receptor beta chain has at least ten counts. This entry is derived from a study of naive and memory T cell subsets. The V gene end was trimmed by 3 bases and the J gene end by 7 bases; junction bases not matched to a gene: 11. The germline gives CDR1 KGHDR, CDR2 SFDVKD. CDR3 length equals 17 residues. Two oligonucleotides, mixed equimolar, formed the beta constant-region primer covering TRBC1 and TRBC2. TCRdb called the UMI-ligation and nested PCR reads again in MiXCR, with one record for every CDR3 protein. In the table there are 70,000 to 95,000 distinct CDR3 sequences, roughly 7.3% of which are singletons. Alpha and beta libraries were amplified separately from the second PCR onward. Overnight CMV lysate stimulation of fresh PBMCs defined donor CMV status by CD4+ IFNgamma.

The chain employs TRBV24-1 and TRBJ2-1; 10 nucleotides align to TRBD2. The sample consisted of central memory CD4+ T cells from blood. The receptor comes from a human donor in good health. The CDR3 coding sequence is TGTGCCACCAGTGATATAACCGGGACTAGCGCGAGGAATGAGCAGTTCTTC. This encodes CATSDITGTSARNEQFF.